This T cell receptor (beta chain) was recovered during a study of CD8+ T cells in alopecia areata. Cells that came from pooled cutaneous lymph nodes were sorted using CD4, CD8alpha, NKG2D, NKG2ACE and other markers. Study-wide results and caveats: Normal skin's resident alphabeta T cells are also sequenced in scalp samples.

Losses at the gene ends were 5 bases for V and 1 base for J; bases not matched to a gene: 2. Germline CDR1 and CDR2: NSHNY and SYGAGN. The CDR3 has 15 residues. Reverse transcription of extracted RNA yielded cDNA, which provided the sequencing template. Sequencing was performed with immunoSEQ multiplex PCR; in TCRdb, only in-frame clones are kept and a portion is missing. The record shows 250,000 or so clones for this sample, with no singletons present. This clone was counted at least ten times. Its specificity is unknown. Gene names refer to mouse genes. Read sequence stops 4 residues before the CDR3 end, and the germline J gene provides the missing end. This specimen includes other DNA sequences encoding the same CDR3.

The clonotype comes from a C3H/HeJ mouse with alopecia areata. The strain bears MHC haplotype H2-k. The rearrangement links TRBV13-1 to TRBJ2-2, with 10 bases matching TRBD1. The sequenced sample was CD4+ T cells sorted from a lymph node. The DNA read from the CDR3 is TGTGCCAGCAGCCGGGACAGGGGAAACACCGGG. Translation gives CASSRDRGNTG. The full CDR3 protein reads CASSRDRGNTGQLYF.